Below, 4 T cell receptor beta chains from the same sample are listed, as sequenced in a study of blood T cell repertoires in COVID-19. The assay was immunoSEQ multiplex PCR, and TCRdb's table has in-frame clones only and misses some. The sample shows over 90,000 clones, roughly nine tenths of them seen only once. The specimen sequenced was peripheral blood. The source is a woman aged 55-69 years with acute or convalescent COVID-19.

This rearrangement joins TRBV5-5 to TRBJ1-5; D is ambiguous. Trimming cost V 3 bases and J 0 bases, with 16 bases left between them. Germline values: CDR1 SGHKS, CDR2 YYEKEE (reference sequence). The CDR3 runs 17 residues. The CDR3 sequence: CASSSSAGIYSNQPQHF. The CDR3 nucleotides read TGTGCCAGCAGCTCCTCGGCAGGAATTTATAGCAATCAGCCCCAGCATTTT.

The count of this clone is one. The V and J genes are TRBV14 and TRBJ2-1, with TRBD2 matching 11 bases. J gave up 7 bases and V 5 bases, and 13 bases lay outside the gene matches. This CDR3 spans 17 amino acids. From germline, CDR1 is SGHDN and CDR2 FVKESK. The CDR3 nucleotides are TGTGCCAGCAGCTCCGAACTAGCGGGAGAGGGGCGGAATGAGCAGTTCTTC. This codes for CASSSELAGEGRNEQFF.

The CDR3 nucleotides are TGTGCCAGCTCACCAGTAATCCGGGAGTCCTACAATGAGCAGTTCTTC. This sequence encodes CASSPVIRESYNEQFF. This chain uses TRBV18 with TRBJ2-1; D is possibly TRBD2 (6 bases). Germline CDR1 KGHSH, CDR2 LQKENI. Trimming removed 2 bases at V and 1 base at J, with 12 bases between. The CDR3 has 16 amino acids.

DNA of the CDR3: TGTGCCACCAGCTCTAGCGGGAGGGCCCGATTTTCCGGGGAGCTGTTTTTT. Translated: CATSSSGRARFSGELFF. This sequence joins TRBV15 and TRBJ2-2; 12 nucleotides agree with TRBD2. Losses at the gene ends were 5 bases for V and 6 bases for J; bases not matched to a gene: 10. CDR1 is LNHNV, CDR2 YYDKDF, per germline (reference sequence). CDR3 length: 17 amino acids.